The next 11 T cell receptor beta chains were all read from a single sample in a study of T-cell reconstitution after alpha-beta-depleted transplantation in children. Construction of the TCRbeta library involved unique molecular identifiers. Each CDR3 protein is one row after TCRdb ran MiXCR on the PCR reads. The sample lists tens of thousands of distinct CDR3 sequences, 15% to 20% occurring once. Sequencing used PBMCs, mostly from graft donor cells, obtained 360 days after TCRalphabeta/CD19-depleted stem cell transplant. These receptors were collected from a male patient between 2 and 9 years old who had a stem cell transplant for acute lymphoblastic leukemia, so the T cells may come from the graft donor.

In this sample, this clonotype turned up a few times. The V gene is TRBV7-8, the J gene TRBJ2-3, with 8 nucleotides matching TRBD2. The CDR3 consists of 14 residues. Trimming removed 0 bases from V and 5 bases from J; junction bases left unmatched: 1. Germline V gene lookup returns CDR1 SGHVS and CDR2 FQNEAQ. CDR3 amino acids: CASSLALAGDTQYF. The CDR3, as DNA: TGTGCCAGCAGCTTAGCTCTAGCGGGAGATACGCAGTATTTT.

This clonotype was seen more than once but under ten times. The chain is built from TRBV5-6 and TRBJ2-2; tentatively, D is TRBD2 (5 bases). This CDR3 spans 16 amino acids. Germline V gene sequence: CDR1 SGHDT, CDR2 YYEEEE. V dropped 0 bases and J dropped 4 bases, with 13 bases sitting between them. The DNA of the CDR3 is TGTGCCAGCAGCTTGGTCTCTAGCTGGGTCACCGGGGAGCTGTTTTTT. It specifies CASSLVSSWVTGELFF. The variable domain in full, completed from reference TRBV5-6 and TRBJ2-2, reads DAGVTQSPTHLIKTRGQQVTLRCSPKSGHDTVSWYQQALGQGPQFIFQYYEEEERQRGNFPDRFSGHQFPNYSSELNVNALLLGDSALYLCASSLVSSWVTGELFFGEGSRLTVL.

This clonotype appeared once. The V call is TRBV29-1, the J call TRBJ1-5; the D gene is possibly TRBD1 (6 bases). V shed 4 bases and J shed 3 bases, with 10 bases lying between them. This CDR3 contains 13 residues. CDR1 and CDR2 (germline): SQVTM, ANQGSEA. The DNA for the CDR3 is TGCAGCGTTGGCGGGACACCCAATCAGCCCCAGCATTTT. Amino acid sequence: CSVGGTPNQPQHF.

The chain recombines TRBV27 with TRBJ2-7; a possible D gene is TRBD1 (6 bases). The CDR3 consists of 14 residues. V was cut by 7 bases and J by 7 bases, with 20 bases left in between. Germline V gene lookup returns CDR1 MNHEY and CDR2 SMNVEV (reference sequence). The CDR3 is CASTQSPGHREQYF. CDR3 sequence (DNA): TGTGCCAGCACCCAATCGCCGGGACACCGTGAGCAGTACTTC.

This clonotype was detected only a few times. The chain combines TRBV7-9 with TRBJ2-3; a weak D match, TRBD2 (5 bases). The CDR3 loop spans 14 amino acids. Germline V gene lookup returns CDR1 SEHNR and CDR2 FQNEAQ (reference sequence). V lost 5 bases to trimming and J lost 5 bases, with 14 bases between them. The CDR3 DNA reads TGTGCCAGCAGCCTACTAGGAAAGGTAGATACGCAGTATTTT. Translating gives CASSLLGKVDTQYF.

The table lists this clonotype with a few counts. V is TRBV10-3 and J is TRBJ2-7; 9 nucleotides align to TRBD1. The CDR3 consists of 14 residues. J was trimmed by 3 bases and V by 4 bases; bases with no gene match: 4. Looked up from germline, CDR1 is ENHRY and CDR2 is SYGVKD. CDR3 DNA: TGTGCCATCAGTGTCGGGACAGGGAGCTACGAGCAGTACTTC. It translates to CAISVGTGSYEQYF.

The chain recombines TRBV2 with TRBJ2-3; tentative D call: TRBD2 (8 bases). There are 14 residues in the CDR3. V lost 7 bases and J 3 bases, leaving 14 bases between the germline ends. Germline V gene data show CDR1 as SNHLY and CDR2 as FYNNEI. The CDR3 DNA sequence: TGTGCCAGCAACCGGGAGGGGGCTACAGATACGCAGTATTTT. Translation: CASNREGATDTQYF.

This clonotype was observed a few times. This rearrangement joins TRBV15 to TRBJ2-3; tentatively, D is TRBD1 (6 bases). V was pared by 4 bases and J by 1 base, with 12 bases between. Germline V CDR1 and CDR2: LNHNV, YYDKDF (reference sequence). This CDR3 is built from 15 residues. This CDR3 is CATSKGTKRTDTQYF. The CDR3 DNA reads TGTGCCACCAGCAAAGGGACAAAGCGCACAGATACGCAGTATTTT.

The rearrangement links TRBV18 to TRBJ2-1; the match to TRBD2 covers 11 bases. The V gene's germline CDR1 is KGHSH and CDR2 LQKENI. This CDR3 region has 17 residues. V shed 5 bases, J shed 0 bases, and the junction held 6 bases outside the gene matches. CDR3 sequence (DNA): TGTGCCAGCTCAGCACTAGCGGGAGAGAGCTCCTACAATGAGCAGTTCTTC. It yields the protein CASSALAGESSYNEQFF.

This clonotype was observed a handful of times. This rearrangement joins TRBV5-1 to TRBJ2-1; 10 positions match TRBD2. The CDR3 consists of 17 residues. CDR1 is SGHRS and CDR2 is YFSETQ in the germline V gene. Trimming cost V 1 base and J 4 bases; bases outside gene matches: 8. The DNA of the CDR3 is TGCGCCAGCAGCTTGCCAGTCCTAGCGGGGGCGTACAATGAGCAGTTCTTC. It yields the protein CASSLPVLAGAYNEQFF.

The V gene is TRBV4-2, the J gene TRBJ2-4, with D uncertain. The CDR3 extends over 14 amino acids. V gave up 3 bases and J gave up 2 bases, with 8 bases separating them. The germline gives CDR1 LGHNA, CDR2 YNFKEQ. The CDR3 DNA reads TGTGCCAGCAGCCATTCTGGGTCCAAAAACATTCAGTACTTC. Amino acids: CASSHSGSKNIQYF.